The 5 T cell receptor beta chains below come from one sample, sequenced in a study of patients and donors after allogeneic stem cell transplantation. TCRdb passed the RT-PCR reads through MiXCR, listing each CDR3 protein once. The data show 150,000 to 200,000 distinct CDR3 sequences, roughly 22% seen once. Sequencing was carried out using blood, either unsorted or a sorted T cell fraction (not recorded which). These receptors originate from a human donor who was either an allogeneic HSCT recipient or a stem cell or donor lymphocyte infusion donor (not recorded which). It is not recorded whose cells these are; they may come from a transplant donor.

This clonotype occurred a few times. V and J are TRBV29-1 and TRBJ2-3, with D perhaps assigned TRBD1 or TRBD2 (5 bases each). V gave up 7 bases and J gave up 4 bases, with 24 bases separating them. The germline gives CDR1 SQVTM, CDR2 ANQGSEA. The CDR3 length is 16 residues. CDR3 nucleotides: TGCAGCGCTTACGCCGTTGCATCGGGGCGGGCAGATACGCAGTATTTT. This sequence encodes CSAYAVASGRADTQYF.

This clonotype was found a few times. The chain employs TRBV27 and TRBJ1-6; D is uncertain. V gave up 5 bases and J gave up 12 bases, with 17 bases separating them. CDR1 is MNHEY, CDR2 SMNVEV, per germline (reference sequence). This CDR3 has 14 residues. Here the CDR3 reads CASSLSAGLVPLHF. CDR3 DNA: TGTGCCAGCAGTCTAAGTGCAGGTTTAGTACCCCTCCACTTT.

In this sample, this clonotype turned up a few times. The J gene is TRBJ2-7, the V gene TRBV5-1; D possibly uses TRBD1 or TRBD2 (5 bases each). Germline loops: CDR1 SGHRS, CDR2 YFSETQ. V gave up 0 bases and J gave up 1 base, with 11 bases separating them. This CDR3 has 15 residues. The CDR3 spells CASSLEGPKSYEQYF. As DNA, the CDR3 is TGCGCCAGCAGCTTGGAGGGACCGAAGTCCTACGAGCAGTACTTC.

There are a few counts of this clonotype. V gene TRBV5-6 combines with J gene TRBJ1-1, with a possible D match to TRBD1 (5 bases). The CDR3 length is 15 residues. The germline V and J ends were trimmed by 3 bases and 0 bases, with 12 bases remaining between them. Germline assignment: CDR1 SGHDT and CDR2 YYEEEE. The CDR3 sequence is CASSSNRRLNTEAFF. The CDR3 coding sequence is TGTGCCAGCAGCTCGAACAGGAGATTGAACACTGAAGCTTTCTTT.

This clonotype came up a few times. The chain recombines TRBV5-1 with TRBJ2-1; D gene unclear. The CDR3 is 13 amino acids. CDR1 is SGHRS and CDR2 is YFSETQ in the germline V gene. V lost 0 bases to trimming and J lost 7 bases, with 8 bases between them. CDR3 DNA sequence: TGCGCCAGCAGCTTGGGTGGGGAAAATGAGCAGTTCTTC. Its protein is CASSLGGENEQFF.